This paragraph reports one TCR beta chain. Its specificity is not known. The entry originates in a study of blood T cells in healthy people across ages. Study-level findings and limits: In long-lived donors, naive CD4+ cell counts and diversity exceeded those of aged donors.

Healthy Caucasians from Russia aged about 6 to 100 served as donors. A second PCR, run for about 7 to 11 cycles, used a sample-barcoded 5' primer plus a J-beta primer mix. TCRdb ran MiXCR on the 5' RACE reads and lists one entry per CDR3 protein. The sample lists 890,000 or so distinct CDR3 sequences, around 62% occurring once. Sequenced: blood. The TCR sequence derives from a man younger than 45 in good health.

Here the CDR3 DNA reads TGCGCCAGCAGCCAACAGGGCCCCTCCTACGAGCAGTACTTC. This translates into CASSQQGPSYEQYF. J is TRBJ2-7 and V is TRBV4-3; weak D call: TRBD1 (5 bases). This CDR3 region has 14 residues. Germline V lookup: CDR1 LGHNA, CDR2 YSLEER. The germline V and J ends were trimmed by 2 bases and 0 bases, with 8 bases remaining between them.